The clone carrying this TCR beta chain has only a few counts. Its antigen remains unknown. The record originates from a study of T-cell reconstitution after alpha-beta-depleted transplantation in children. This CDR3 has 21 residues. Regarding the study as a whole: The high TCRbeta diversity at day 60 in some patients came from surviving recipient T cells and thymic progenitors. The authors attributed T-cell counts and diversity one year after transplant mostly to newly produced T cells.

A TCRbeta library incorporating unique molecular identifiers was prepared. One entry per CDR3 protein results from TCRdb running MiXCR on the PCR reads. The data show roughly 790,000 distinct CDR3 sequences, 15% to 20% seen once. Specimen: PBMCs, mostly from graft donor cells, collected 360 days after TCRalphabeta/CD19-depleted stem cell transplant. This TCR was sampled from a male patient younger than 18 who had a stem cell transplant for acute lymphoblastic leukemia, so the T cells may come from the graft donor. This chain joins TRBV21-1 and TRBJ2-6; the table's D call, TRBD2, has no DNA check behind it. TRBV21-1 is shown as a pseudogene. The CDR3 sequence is CASSKERLAGPLPSGANVLTF. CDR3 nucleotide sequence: TGTGCCAGCAGCAAAGAACGACTAGCGGGGCCTCTTCCCTCTGGGGCCAACGTCCTGACTTTC.